This T cell receptor beta chain emerged from a study of vaccination and CD4 T cells after COVID-19. Study background: Convalescent cases comprised some 10 mild and one severe, all SARS-CoV-2 positive by nasal swab PCR. Each control was exposed to a CEFX pool, an HIV-1 Nef pool, or no peptide at all.

This CDR3 spans 16 amino acids. Germline CDR1 reads KGHSH; CDR2 reads LQKENI. Between the trimmed V and J ends, which lost 4 bases and 4 bases, there was a span of 20 bases. The treatment is: approximately 10-day PBMC culture with coronavirus spike peptide pools or control peptides (ViraFEST assay). Oncomine TCR Beta short-read sequencing was applied to DNA from cultured CD4+ T cells. Each CDR3 protein gets one entry after TCRdb re-called the PCR reads with MiXCR. The sample holds fewer than 5,000 distinct CDR3 sequences, 40% to 45% seen once. As to this clonotype: What it binds is not known.

Study-level results: Convalescent patients had 304 of 307 vaccine-specific clones showing spike mono-reactivity.

This sequence originates from a human donor who had recovered from COVID-19. The chain couples TRBV18 to TRBJ2-7; perhaps TRBD2 as D (6 bases). The sequencing sample was made of CD4+ T cells from blood, cultured in vitro. Here the CDR3 DNA reads TGTGCCAGCTCACTCGTTTCTAGCGACCCTTCTTACGAGCAGTACTTC. Translation: CASSLVSSDPSYEQYF.